One and the same sample provided the 26 T cell receptor beta chains below, sequenced in a study of Graves' ophthalmopathy and Graves' hyperthyroidism. Amplified material comprised TCR beta CDR3 regions derived from RNA transcripts. Second-round multiplex PCR came after a first-round RT-PCR that employed HTBI primers. TCRdb redid the calling of the multiplex PCR reads with MiXCR, one entry per CDR3 protein. The table has a few hundred thousand distinct CDR3 sequences, roughly 15% seen once. The sequencing input was peripheral blood. All receptors come from a woman under 30 with stable Graves' hyperthyroidism.

This chain links TRBV6-2 or TRBV6-3 with TRBJ2-7, with TRBD1 matching over 9 bases. The CDR3 has 16 amino acids. After removal of 4 bases from V and 4 bases from J, the junction contained 11 bases not matched to a gene. The germline CDR1 and CDR2 sequences are MNHEY and SVGEGT. The CDR3: CASSLIPGQGPYEQYF. CDR3 nucleotide sequence: TGTGCCAGCAGTTTAATTCCGGGACAGGGACCGTACGAGCAGTACTTC.

This clonotype has a count of ten or more. The rearrangement uses TRBV7-8 and TRBJ2-7; TRBD2 matches 8 bases. Germline CDR1 and CDR2: SGHVS and FQNEAQ. The CDR3 totals 16 residues. The V gene end was trimmed by 4 bases and the J gene end by 2 bases; junction bases not matched to a gene: 10. CDR3 in amino acids: CASSSEALGGAYEQYF. Here the CDR3 DNA reads TGTGCCAGCAGCTCCGAGGCCCTCGGGGGGGCCTACGAGCAGTACTTC.

This clonotype was seen at least ten times. The chain uses TRBV9 and TRBJ1-2; maybe TRBD1 (5 bases). The CDR3 contains 13 residues. Germline V gene sequence: CDR1 SGDLS, CDR2 YYNGEE. Trimming removed 3 bases at V and 8 bases at J, with 14 bases between. In DNA form, the CDR3 reads TGTGCCAGCAGCGCCCAGGGACGACGAGGCTACACCTTC. This sequence encodes CASSAQGRRGYTF.

This clonotype was observed many times. The chain recombines TRBV2 with TRBJ1-5; D remains unclear. This CDR3 has 14 amino acids. Trimming left V 10 bases short and J 4 bases short, with 17 bases between. Per germline, CDR1 SNHLY and CDR2 FYNNEI. CDR3 bases: TGTGCCACCCGAGACGGAAGATTAAATCAGCCCCAGCATTTT. This sequence encodes CATRDGRLNQPQHF.

This clonotype counts as medium-sized. This chain joins TRBV12-3 or TRBV12-4 and TRBJ2-5; possible D gene TRBD1, 7 bases. The CDR3 consists of 13 residues. Trimming pared 3 bases from V and 4 bases from J, leaving 9 bases between. Here the CDR3 reads CASSFQGGETQYF. The DNA of the CDR3 is TGTGCCAGCAGTTTTCAGGGGGGAGAGACCCAGTACTTC.

This clonotype has at least ten counts. The J gene is TRBJ1-5, the V gene TRBV9; 10 bases align to TRBD1. CDR3 size: 16 residues. V trimming: 4 bases; J trimming: 7 bases; junction bases outside the gene matches: 11. Germline CDR1 and CDR2: SGDLS and YYNGEE. Written as DNA, the CDR3 is TGTGCCAGCAGCCCTCCTGGACAGGGGGTCGGGCAGCCCCAGCATTTT. Amino acid sequence: CASSPPGQGVGQPQHF. Full variable domain (remainder filled in from reference TRBV9 and TRBJ1-5): DSGVTQTPKHLITATGQRVTLRCSPRSGDLSVYWYQQSLDQGLQFLIQYYNGEERAKGNILERFSAQQFPDLHSELNLSSLELGDSALYFCASSPPGQGVGQPQHFGDGTRLSIL.

Ten or more counts support this clonotype. This chain uses TRBV28 with TRBJ2-5; 15 bases match TRBD2. Germline loops: CDR1 MDHEN, CDR2 SYDVKM. CDR3 size: 16 residues. J was trimmed by 4 bases and V by 5 bases; bases with no gene match: 5. Here the CDR3 reads CASSLRTSGGGETQYF. DNA for the CDR3: TGTGCCAGCAGTCTACGGACTAGCGGGGGGGGAGAGACCCAGTACTTC.

Of note for this clonotype: A much larger clone is a single base away; this may be a read error. The CDR3 reads CAGSFLQSDSLRPLHF. CDR3 sequence (DNA): TGTGCCGGCAGTTTCCTCCAATCGGACAGCTTGCGCCCCCTCCACTTT. The chain joins TRBV6-4 to TRBJ1-6; a weak D match, TRBD1 (6 bases). Germline V gives CDR1 MRHNA, CDR2 SNTAGT. The CDR3 sequence is 16 residues long.

In this sample, this clonotype turned up many times. The chain employs TRBV10-3 and TRBJ1-2; D is uncertain. Germline V gene sequence: CDR1 ENHRY, CDR2 SYGVKD. V lost 3 bases and J 8 bases, leaving 13 bases between the germline ends. The CDR3 sequence is 13 residues long. The CDR3, as DNA: TGTGCCATCAGTGAACAGACAATTGCGGGCTACACCTTC. This codes for CAISEQTIAGYTF.

Worth noting for this clonotype: A junction boundary mismatches the germline segment, possibly from a read error. V gene TRBV15 combines with J gene TRBJ2-7, with 8 bases lining up with TRBD2. The CDR3 spans 15 residues. Germline values: CDR1 LNHNV, CDR2 YYDKDF (reference sequence). CDR3 nucleotides: TGTGCCACCAGCAGAGCTGGCGGGGGGCTCTACGGGCAGTACTTC. Translating it yields CATSRAGGGLYGQYF.

This clonotype was counted only a few times. This chain links TRBV6-1 with TRBJ2-2; 7 bases fit TRBD2. CDR3 length: 16 amino acids. Trimming removed 6 bases from V and 5 bases from J; junction bases left unmatched: 12. Germline V gene sequence: CDR1 MNHNS, CDR2 SASEGT. The CDR3 loop is CASRGTRRGRTGELFF. DNA for the CDR3: TGTGCCAGCAGAGGCACGAGGCGGGGGAGGACCGGGGAGCTGTTTTTT.

In its sample, this clonotype was seen many times. The J gene is TRBJ2-2, the V gene TRBV6-2 or TRBV6-3; TRBD2 aligns across 8 bases. V lost 2 bases, J lost 5 bases, and 4 bases stayed unmatched. Germline lookup yields CDR1 MNHEY and CDR2 SVGEGT. The CDR3 consists of 15 residues. The CDR3 region has the DNA TGTGCCAGCAGTTACCAGCGGGGGCAGACCGGGGAGCTGTTTTTT. Its protein is CASSYQRGQTGELFF.

This clonotype appeared a few times. The V gene is TRBV20-1, the J gene TRBJ1-2; 7 nucleotides align to TRBD1. Germline trimming cut 3 bases from V and 4 bases from J; bases unmatched to any gene: 11. CDR1 and CDR2 (germline): DFQATT, SNEGSKA (reference sequence). The CDR3 is 15 residues long. The CDR3 reads CSARGGSGTAYGYTF. The CDR3 bases are TGCAGTGCTAGGGGTGGCTCCGGGACAGCCTATGGCTACACCTTC.

This chain uses TRBV29-1 with TRBJ1-1; 9 bases map to TRBD1. The CDR3 is made up of 16 amino acids. V was clipped by 4 bases and J by 1 base; unmatched bases: 10. The germline V gene encodes CDR1 SQVTM and CDR2 ANQGSEA. The CDR3 spells CSVVTGGVLKNTEAFF. The DNA for the CDR3 is TGCAGCGTTGTGACAGGGGGGGTTTTAAAGAACACTGAAGCTTTCTTT.

This clonotype was seen at least ten times. The V and J genes are TRBV5-1 and TRBJ2-4, with TRBD1 as a possible D gene (6 bases). The ends were cut back, 4 bases at V and 5 bases at J, with 16 bases in the middle. CDR1 is SGHRS, CDR2 YFSETQ, per germline. The CDR3 totals 15 residues. CDR3 sequence: CASSRDTPIQNIQYF. In DNA, the CDR3 is TGCGCCAGCAGCCGGGACACCCCCATACAAAACATTCAGTACTTC.

This clonotype has ten or more counts. The chain has TRBV20-1 and TRBJ1-1; possibly TRBD1 for D (6 bases). The CDR3 has 14 amino acids. V was trimmed by 6 bases and J by 0 bases, leaving 14 bases between them. Germline V gene data show CDR1 as DFQATT and CDR2 as SNEGSKA (reference sequence). CDR3 DNA sequence: TGCAGTGCGTTCGGGGGCGTATTGAACACTGAAGCTTTCTTT. Encoded protein: CSAFGGVLNTEAFF.

This clonotype was seen many times. The V call is TRBV12-3 or TRBV12-4, the J call TRBJ2-5, with D perhaps being TRBD1 or TRBD2 (7 bases each). The CDR3 loop spans 14 amino acids. Trimming removed 6 bases from V and 7 bases from J, with 18 bases in between. CDR3 sequence (DNA): TGTGCCAGCAGCCCAGGGGGGGTCGGTTGGACCCAGTACTTC. It specifies CASSPGGVGWTQYF.

In this sample, this clonotype turned up many times. The chain combines TRBV5-1 with TRBJ2-5; tentative D call: TRBD1 (5 bases). Germline lookup yields CDR1 SGHRS and CDR2 YFSETQ. The CDR3 sequence is 15 residues long. Deletions cut 0 bases from V and 3 bases from J, with 12 bases between. The CDR3 DNA sequence: TGCGCCAGCAGCTTGGGTTGGGGCCGGGAAGAGACCCAGTACTTC. This gives the protein CASSLGWGREETQYF.

Concerning this clonotype itself: The conserved final phenylalanine or tryptophan is absent from the CDR3, which likely points to a read error. No DNA is shown, since the ends of the CDR3 on it are uncertain; the CDR3 is the one TCRdb lists. The gene calls are TRBV12-3 or TRBV12-4 and TRBJ1-1; the table's D call TRBD1 went unverified against the DNA. The length of the CDR3 is 14 amino acids, counting both ends. The chain's CDR3 is CASSSTGGVTEALV.

This clonotype was counted many times. The rearrangement joins TRBV20-1 to TRBJ2-5; 13 nucleotides align to TRBD2. In germline, CDR1 is DFQATT, CDR2 SNEGSKA (reference sequence). J lost 2 bases, V lost 2 bases, and 5 bases had no gene match. The CDR3 contains 16 residues. Here the CDR3 reads CSARLGTSGVQETQYF. The CDR3 DNA sequence: TGCAGTGCTAGATTGGGGACTAGCGGGGTTCAAGAGACCCAGTACTTC.

This clonotype has ten or more counts. The genes are TRBV6-5 and TRBJ2-5, with a weak D call TRBD2 (6 bases). The germline gives CDR1 MNHEY, CDR2 SVGAGI. CDR3 length equals 15 residues. V was trimmed by 6 bases and J by 2 bases, leaving 16 bases between them. CDR3 region: CASRHRRGRQETQYF. The DNA for the CDR3 is TGTGCCAGCAGGCACCGGCGGGGACGGCAAGAGACCCAGTACTTC.

This clonotype turned up a few times. This sequence joins TRBV4-2 and TRBJ2-2; D is unresolved. The CDR3 covers 18 residues. V was pared by 0 bases and J by 4 bases, with 18 bases between. Germline V gene sequence: CDR1 LGHNA, CDR2 YNFKEQ. The DNA of the CDR3 is TGTGCCAGCAGCCAAGATCGATCTGGAACTACCTTCACCGGGGAGCTGTTTTTT. Amino acids: CASSQDRSGTTFTGELFF.

This clonotype was seen many times. The genes are TRBV11-2 and TRBJ2-5; maybe TRBD2 (7 bases). Germline CDR1 and CDR2: SGHAT and FQNNGV. The CDR3 is 13 residues long. Deletions cut 5 bases from V and 5 bases from J, with 12 bases between. The CDR3 DNA reads as TGTGCCAGCAGCATAGGGGGGGCGGAGACCCAGTACTTC. Encoded protein: CASSIGGAETQYF.

This clonotype was recorded a few times. The chain uses TRBV6-2 or TRBV6-3 and TRBJ1-6, with TRBD1 identical over 8 bases. Per germline, CDR1 MNHEY and CDR2 SVGEGT. The junction had 6 bases not matched to a gene; V was cut back by 4 bases and J by 7 bases. This CDR3 comprises 15 residues. CDR3 nucleotide sequence: TGTGCCAGCAGTTCCGAGACAGGGGAAAATTCACCCCTCCACTTT. It translates to CASSSETGENSPLHF.

This clonotype showed up many times. The genes are TRBV12-3 or TRBV12-4 and TRBJ1-2, with 9 bases that match TRBD1. This CDR3 is built from 13 residues. J gave up 9 bases and V 3 bases, and 5 bases lay outside the gene matches. For the CDR3, the DNA is TGTGCCAGCAGTTTCGGGGACAGGGAGCGCTACACCTTC. This gives the protein CASSFGDRERYTF.

This clonotype was seen a few times. The chain employs TRBV11-2 and TRBJ2-5; TRBD1 or TRBD2 may be the D gene (5 bases each). V was shortened by 6 bases and J by 3 bases, with 14 bases between the two germline ends. This CDR3 has 14 amino acids. Germline CDR1 SGHAT, CDR2 FQNNGV. CDR3 in DNA: TGTGCCAGCAGACCCTTTTTGGGGGAAGAGACCCAGTACTTC. Its translation: CASRPFLGEETQYF.